The table lists the clone carrying this T cell receptor (beta chain) with many counts. Between the trimmed V and J ends, which lost 4 bases and 3 bases, there was a span of 13 bases. This CDR3 contains 14 residues. Germline V gene sequence: CDR1 SQVTM, CDR2 ANQGSEA. TCRdb redid the calling of the RT-PCR reads with MiXCR, one entry per CDR3 protein. This sample has about 680,000 distinct CDR3 sequences; 12% to 15% occur once, and the top ten carry roughly 4%. V and J are TRBV29-1 and TRBJ2-1; weak D call: TRBD1 (6 bases). Sequencing used memory CD4+ T cells from blood. The receptor was isolated from a female donor in good health, serving as a healthy control. The CDR3 here is CSVGSRGSYNEQFF. As DNA, the CDR3 is TGCAGCGTTGGGTCAAGGGGGAGCTACAATGAGCAGTTCTTC.